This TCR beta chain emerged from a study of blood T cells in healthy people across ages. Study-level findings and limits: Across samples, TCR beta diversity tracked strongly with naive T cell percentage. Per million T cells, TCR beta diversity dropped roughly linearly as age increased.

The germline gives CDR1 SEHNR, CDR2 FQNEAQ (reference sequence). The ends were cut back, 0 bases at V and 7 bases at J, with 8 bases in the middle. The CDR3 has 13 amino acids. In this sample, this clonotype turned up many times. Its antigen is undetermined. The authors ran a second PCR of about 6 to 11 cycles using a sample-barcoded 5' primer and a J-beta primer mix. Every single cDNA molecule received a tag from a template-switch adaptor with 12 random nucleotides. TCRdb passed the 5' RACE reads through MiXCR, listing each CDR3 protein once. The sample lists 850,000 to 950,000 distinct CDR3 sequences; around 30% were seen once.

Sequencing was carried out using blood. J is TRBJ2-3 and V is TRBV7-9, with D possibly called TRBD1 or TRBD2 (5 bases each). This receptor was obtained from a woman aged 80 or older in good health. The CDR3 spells CASSLAGGNTQYF. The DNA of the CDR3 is TGTGCCAGCAGCTTAGCTGGGGGAAATACGCAGTATTTT.